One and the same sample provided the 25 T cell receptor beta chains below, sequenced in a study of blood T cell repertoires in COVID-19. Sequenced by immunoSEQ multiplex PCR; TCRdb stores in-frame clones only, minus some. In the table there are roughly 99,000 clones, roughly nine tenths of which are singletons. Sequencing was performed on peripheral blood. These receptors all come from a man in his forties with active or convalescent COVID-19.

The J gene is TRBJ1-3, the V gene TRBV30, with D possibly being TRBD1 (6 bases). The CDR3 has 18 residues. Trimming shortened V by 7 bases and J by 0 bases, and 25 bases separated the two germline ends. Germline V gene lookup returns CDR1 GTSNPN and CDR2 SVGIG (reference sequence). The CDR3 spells CASSKLRTGTFSGNTIYF. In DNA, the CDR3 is TGTGCCTCATCTAAGTTAAGAACAGGGACCTTCTCTGGAAACACCATATATTTT.

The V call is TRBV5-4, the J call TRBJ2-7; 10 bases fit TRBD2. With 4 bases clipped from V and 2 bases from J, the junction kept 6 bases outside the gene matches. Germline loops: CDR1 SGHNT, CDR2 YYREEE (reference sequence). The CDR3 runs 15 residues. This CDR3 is CASSTKLAGAYEQYF. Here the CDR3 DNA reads TGTGCCAGCAGCACCAAGCTAGCGGGAGCCTACGAGCAGTACTTC.

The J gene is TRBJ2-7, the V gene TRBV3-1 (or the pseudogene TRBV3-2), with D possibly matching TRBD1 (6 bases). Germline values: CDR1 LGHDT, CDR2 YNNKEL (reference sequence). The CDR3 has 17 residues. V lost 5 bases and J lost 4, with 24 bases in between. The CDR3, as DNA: TGTGCCAGCAGCAGCAGGGGAACGGTATGGGAGCTTTACGAGCAGTACTTC. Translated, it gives CASSSRGTVWELYEQYF.

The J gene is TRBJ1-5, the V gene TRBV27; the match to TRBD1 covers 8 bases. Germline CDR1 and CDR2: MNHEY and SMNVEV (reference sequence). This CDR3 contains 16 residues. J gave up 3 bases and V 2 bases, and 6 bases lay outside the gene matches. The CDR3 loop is CASSLLGTGNNQPQHF. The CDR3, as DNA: TGTGCCAGCAGTTTACTGGGGACAGGCAACAATCAGCCCCAGCATTTT.

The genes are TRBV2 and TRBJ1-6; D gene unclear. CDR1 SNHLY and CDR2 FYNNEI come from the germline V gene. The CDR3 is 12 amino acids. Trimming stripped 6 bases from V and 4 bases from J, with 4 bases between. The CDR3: CASRAYNSPLHF. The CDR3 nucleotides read TGTGCCAGCAGGGCTTATAATTCACCCCTCCACTTT.

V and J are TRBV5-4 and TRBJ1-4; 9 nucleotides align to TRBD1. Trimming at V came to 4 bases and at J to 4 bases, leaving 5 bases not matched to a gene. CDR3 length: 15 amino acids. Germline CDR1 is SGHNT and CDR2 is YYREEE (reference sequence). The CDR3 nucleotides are TGTGCCAGCAGCGTACAGGGGGCCCTTAATGAAAAACTGTTTTTT. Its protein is CASSVQGALNEKLFF.

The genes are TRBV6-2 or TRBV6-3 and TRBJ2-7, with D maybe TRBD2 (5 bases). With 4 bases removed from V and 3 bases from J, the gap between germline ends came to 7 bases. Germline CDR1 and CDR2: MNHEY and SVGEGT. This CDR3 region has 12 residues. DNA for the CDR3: TGTGCCAGCAGTTTTGGAGGCTACGAGCAGTACTTC. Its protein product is CASSFGGYEQYF.

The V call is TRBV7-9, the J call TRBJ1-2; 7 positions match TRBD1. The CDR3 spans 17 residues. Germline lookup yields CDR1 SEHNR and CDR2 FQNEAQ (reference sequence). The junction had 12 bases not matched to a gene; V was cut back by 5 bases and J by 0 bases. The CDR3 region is CASSPMRDRLTNYGYTF. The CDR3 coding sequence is TGTGCCAGCAGCCCTATGAGGGACAGACTCACTAACTATGGCTACACCTTC.

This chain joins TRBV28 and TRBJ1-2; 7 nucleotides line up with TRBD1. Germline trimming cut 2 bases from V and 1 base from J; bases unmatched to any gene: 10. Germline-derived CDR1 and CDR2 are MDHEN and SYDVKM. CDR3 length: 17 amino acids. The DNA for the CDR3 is TGTGCCAGCAGTTTAGGAGGGGGCGGCTTTCTTAACTATGGCTACACCTTC. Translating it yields CASSLGGGGFLNYGYTF.

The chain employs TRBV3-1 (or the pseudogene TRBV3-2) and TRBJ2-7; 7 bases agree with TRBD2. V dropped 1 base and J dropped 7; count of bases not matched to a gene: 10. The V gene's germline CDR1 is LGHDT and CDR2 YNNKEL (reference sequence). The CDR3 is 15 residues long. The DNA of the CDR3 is TGTGCCAGCAGCCAAGCGGGGGGACTATCCAGGGAGCAGTACTTC. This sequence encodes CASSQAGGLSREQYF.

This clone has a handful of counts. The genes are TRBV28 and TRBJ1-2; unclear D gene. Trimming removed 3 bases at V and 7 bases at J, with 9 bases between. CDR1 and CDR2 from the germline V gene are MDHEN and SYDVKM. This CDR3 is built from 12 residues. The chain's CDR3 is CASSLSQVGYTF. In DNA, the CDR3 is TGTGCCAGCAGTTTGTCTCAGGTTGGCTACACCTTC.

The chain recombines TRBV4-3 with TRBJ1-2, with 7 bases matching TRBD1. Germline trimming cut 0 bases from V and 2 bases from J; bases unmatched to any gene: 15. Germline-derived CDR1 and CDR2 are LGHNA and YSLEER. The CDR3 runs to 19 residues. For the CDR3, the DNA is TGCGCCAGCAGCCAAGATGTTGATGCCGCCGACAGGGCCAACTATGGCTACACCTTC. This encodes CASSQDVDAADRANYGYTF.

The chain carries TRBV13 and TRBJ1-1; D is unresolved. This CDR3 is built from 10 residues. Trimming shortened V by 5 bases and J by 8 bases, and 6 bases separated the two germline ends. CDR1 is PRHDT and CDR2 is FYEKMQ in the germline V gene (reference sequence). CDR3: CASSLWEAFF. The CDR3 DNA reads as TGTGCCAGCAGCCTATGGGAAGCTTTCTTT.

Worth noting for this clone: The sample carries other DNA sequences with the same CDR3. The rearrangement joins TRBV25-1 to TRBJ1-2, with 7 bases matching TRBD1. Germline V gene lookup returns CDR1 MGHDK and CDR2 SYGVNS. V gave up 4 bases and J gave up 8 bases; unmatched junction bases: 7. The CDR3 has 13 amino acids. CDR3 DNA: TGTGCCAGCAGTGGTTATACAGGGGAAGGCTACACCTTC. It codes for CASSGYTGEGYTF.

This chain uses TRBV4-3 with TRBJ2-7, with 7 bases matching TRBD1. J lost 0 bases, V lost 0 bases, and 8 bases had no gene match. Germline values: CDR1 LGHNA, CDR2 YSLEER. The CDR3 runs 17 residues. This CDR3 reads CASSQDTTGKSSYEQYF. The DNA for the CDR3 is TGCGCCAGCAGCCAAGATACGACAGGGAAGAGCTCCTACGAGCAGTACTTC.

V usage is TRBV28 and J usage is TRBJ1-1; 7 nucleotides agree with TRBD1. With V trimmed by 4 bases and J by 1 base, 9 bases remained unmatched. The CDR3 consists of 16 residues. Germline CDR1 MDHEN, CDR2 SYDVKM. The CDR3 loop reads CASSYATGLGNTEAFF. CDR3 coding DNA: TGTGCCAGCAGTTACGCGACAGGGTTGGGGAACACTGAAGCTTTCTTT.

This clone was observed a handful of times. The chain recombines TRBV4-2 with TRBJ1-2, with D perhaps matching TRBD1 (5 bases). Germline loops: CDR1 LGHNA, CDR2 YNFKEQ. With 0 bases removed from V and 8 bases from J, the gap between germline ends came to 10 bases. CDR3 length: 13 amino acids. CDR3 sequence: CASSQDWGEGYTF. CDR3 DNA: TGTGCCAGCAGCCAAGATTGGGGGGAGGGCTACACCTTC.

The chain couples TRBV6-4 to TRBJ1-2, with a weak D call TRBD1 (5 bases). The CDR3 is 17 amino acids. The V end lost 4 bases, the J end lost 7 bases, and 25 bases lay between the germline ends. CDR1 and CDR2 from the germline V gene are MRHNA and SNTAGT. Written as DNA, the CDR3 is TGTGCCAGCAGTGGATCCTTCGATCGGACACCGATTGGTGGCTACACCTTC. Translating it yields CASSGSFDRTPIGGYTF.

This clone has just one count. The CDR3 reads CASSSLGMAGYTF. In DNA, the CDR3 is TGTGCCAGCAGCAGTCTCGGGATGGCCGGCTACACCTTC. The gene calls are TRBV16 and TRBJ1-2; D is undetermined. Trimming removed 5 bases from V and 8 bases from J, with 15 bases in between. The CDR3 is 13 residues long. CDR1 and CDR2 from the germline V gene are KGHSY and FQNENV.

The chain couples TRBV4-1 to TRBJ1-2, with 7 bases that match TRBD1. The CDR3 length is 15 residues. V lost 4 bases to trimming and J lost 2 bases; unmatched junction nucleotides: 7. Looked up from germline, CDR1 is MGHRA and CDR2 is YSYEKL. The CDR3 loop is CASSPRAGGNYGYTF. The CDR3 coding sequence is TGCGCCAGCAGCCCCCGGGCAGGGGGAAACTATGGCTACACCTTC.

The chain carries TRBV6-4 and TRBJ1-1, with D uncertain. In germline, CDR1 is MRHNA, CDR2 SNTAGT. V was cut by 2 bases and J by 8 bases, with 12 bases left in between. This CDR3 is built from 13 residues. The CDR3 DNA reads TGTGCCAGCAGTGACCCCGACCGCGGAGAAGCTTTCTTT. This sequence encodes CASSDPDRGEAFF.

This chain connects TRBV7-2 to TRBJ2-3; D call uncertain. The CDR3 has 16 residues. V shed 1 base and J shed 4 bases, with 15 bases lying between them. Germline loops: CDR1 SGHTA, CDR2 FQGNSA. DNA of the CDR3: TGTGCCAGCAGCTTAGTAATAGCCCGGCCCGCAGATACGCAGTATTTT. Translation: CASSLVIARPADTQYF.

For the CDR3, the DNA is TGTGCCAGCAGTTACACGGACAATGAGCAGTTCTTC. It translates to CASSYTDNEQFF. V gene TRBV6-6 combines with J gene TRBJ2-1; no definite D call. CDR3 length: 12 residues. Germline lookup yields CDR1 MNHNY and CDR2 SVGAGI (reference sequence). Trimming took off 2 bases at V and 5 bases at J, with 4 bases between the two ends.

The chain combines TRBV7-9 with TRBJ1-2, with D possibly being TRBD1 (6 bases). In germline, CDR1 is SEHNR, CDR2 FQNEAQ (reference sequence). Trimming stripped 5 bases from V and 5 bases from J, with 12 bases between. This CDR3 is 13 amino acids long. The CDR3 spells CASSPPTGYGYTF. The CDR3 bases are TGTGCCAGCAGCCCGCCAACAGGGTATGGCTACACCTTC.

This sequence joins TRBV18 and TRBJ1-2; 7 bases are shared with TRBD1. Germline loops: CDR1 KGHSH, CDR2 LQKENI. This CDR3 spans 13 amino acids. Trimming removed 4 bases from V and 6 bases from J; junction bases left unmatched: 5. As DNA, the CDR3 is TGTGCCAGCTCACTCGACAGGGTTGATGGCTACACCTTC. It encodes CASSLDRVDGYTF.